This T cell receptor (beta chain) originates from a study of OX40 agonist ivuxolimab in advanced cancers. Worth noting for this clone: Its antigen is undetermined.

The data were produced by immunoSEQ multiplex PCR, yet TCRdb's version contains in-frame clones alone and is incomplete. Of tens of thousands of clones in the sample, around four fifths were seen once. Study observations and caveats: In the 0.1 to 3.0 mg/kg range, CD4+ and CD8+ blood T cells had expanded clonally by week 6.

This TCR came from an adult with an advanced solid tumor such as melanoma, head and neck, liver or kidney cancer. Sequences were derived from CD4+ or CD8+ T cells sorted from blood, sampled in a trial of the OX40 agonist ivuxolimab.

The CDR3, as DNA: TGTGCCAGCAGCCCACTAGCGGGGTACAATGAGCAGTTCTTC. Its translation is CASSPLAGYNEQFF. This chain connects TRBV13 to TRBJ2-1; TRBD2 matches 10 bases. Germline V gene data show CDR1 as PRHDT and CDR2 as FYEKMQ (reference sequence). J lost 4 bases, V lost 5 bases, and 2 bases had no gene match. The CDR3 consists of 14 residues. Full variable domain (outside the CDR3, taken from reference TRBV13 and TRBJ2-1): AAGVIQSPRHLIKEKRETATLKCYPIPRHDTVYWYQQGPGQDPQFLISFYEKMQSDKGSIPDRFSAQQFSDYHSELNMSSLELGDSALYFCASSPLAGYNEQFFGPGTRLTVL.